The T cell receptor beta chain described here comes from a study of T-cell memory formation after mild COVID-19. Looking at the study overall: TCR clusters were mostly confined to one donor each.

Note on this clonotype: What it binds is unknown.

One entry per CDR3 protein results from TCRdb running MiXCR on the 5' RACE reads. The table records 400,000 to 450,000 distinct CDR3 sequences, more than 15% of them present only once. Study observations and caveats: CD4+ contracting clones lay mainly in CM and EM, CD8+ ones in EMRA. Pre-infection memory carried some responding clones, suggesting that cross-reactive memory joined.

There are 13 residues in the CDR3. Germline CDR1 SGHRS, CDR2 YFSETQ. Trimming removed 1 base from V and 8 bases from J, with 7 bases in between. The receptor comes from a man between 18 and 29 years old who had mild COVID-19 (a few samples of this study predate the infection). Cell type and time point are not known. The V call is TRBV5-1, the J call TRBJ1-6; D unresolved. Sequencing was performed on PBMCs or a T cell subset sorted from them (not recorded which). The DNA of the CDR3 is TGCGCCAGCAGCTTGTATCAGGATTCACCCCTCCACTTT. Protein sequence: CASSLYQDSPLHF.